The rows below give T cell receptor beta chains drawn from one sample of a study of T cells after yellow fever vaccination. TCRdb re-called the 5' RACE reads with MiXCR, one entry per CDR3 protein. The data contain about 580,000 distinct CDR3 sequences, roughly 17% of them singletons. The input for sequencing was PBMCs, taken less than 6 days after the first yellow fever vaccination. Every receptor here comes from a man aged 18 to 29 who received the YFV17D yellow fever vaccine. The CDR3 runs from the conserved cysteine through the conserved F or W. A D gene is named only where the DNA matches it firmly. The size field is filled for only some rows; it gives once, few, many or a size class.

cdr3_aa cdr3_nt j_call clone_size d_call v_call
CASSSRGGSEAFF TGTGCCAGCAGCTCCCGGGGGGGGTCTGAAGCTTTCTTT TRBJ1-1 many . TRBV9
CASSGYNEQFF TGTGCCAGCAGTGGTTACAATGAGCAGTTCTTC TRBJ2-1 many . TRBV2
CASTTSGSEQYF TGTGCCAGCACAACCTCAGGGTCCGAGCAGTACTTC TRBJ2-7 few . TRBV11-2
CASSLRTGDQPQHF TGTGCCAGCAGCTTGAGGACAGGAGACCAGCCCCAGCATTTT TRBJ1-5 . TRBD1 TRBV5-5
CASSELGRGNTGELFF TGTGCCAGCAGCGAGTTAGGGCGGGGGAACACCGGGGAGCTGTTTTTT TRBJ2-2 . . TRBV5-6
CSASRLAGTFNTGELFF TGCAGTGCTAGCCGACTAGCGGGGACCTTCAACACCGGGGAGCTGTTTTTT TRBJ2-2 . TRBD2 TRBV20-1
CSVLPGTHSLGAFF TGCAGCGTCCTGCCCGGGACTCACTCCCTGGGAGCTTTCTTT TRBJ1-1 . . TRBV29-1
CASSIAGDTDTQYF TGCGCCAGCAGCATAGCGGGGGACACAGATACGCAGTATTTT TRBJ2-3 many TRBD2 TRBV5-1
CASSYWDGAGNTIYF TGTGCCAGCAGTTACTGGGACGGAGCTGGAAACACCATATATTTT TRBJ1-3 . . TRBV6-5
CASNRLGPDTQYF TGTGCCAGCAACAGGCTTGGACCTGATACGCAGTATTTT TRBJ2-3 few . TRBV6-2/TRBV6-3
CASSLVSGYETQYF TGTGCCAGCAGCTTGGTTTCAGGGTATGAGACCCAGTACTTC TRBJ2-5 many . TRBV5-4
CASSYRQGHSKNIQYF TGTGCCAGCAGTTACAGACAGGGACACAGCAAAAACATTCAGTACTTC TRBJ2-4 . TRBD1 TRBV6-2/TRBV6-3
CASSYSGLITYEQYF TGTGCCAGCAGTTACTCAGGGTTAATAACCTACGAGCAGTACTTC TRBJ2-7 once . TRBV6-5
CSARAGVMSSYNEQFF TGCAGTGCGCGGGCTGGGGTAATGAGCTCCTACAATGAGCAGTTCTTC TRBJ2-1 . . TRBV20-1
CASSSTADRDTDTQYF TGTGCCAGCAGCTCCACCGCTGACAGGGACACAGATACGCAGTATTTT TRBJ2-3 . TRBD1 TRBV7-9
CASGSRDFLNTGELFF TGTGCCAGCGGTAGCAGGGACTTTTTGAACACCGGGGAGCTGTTTTTT TRBJ2-2 . . TRBV2
CASTAGGTVRNEQFF TGTGCCAGCACAGCGGGGGGGACGGTCCGCAATGAGCAGTTCTTC TRBJ2-1 . TRBD2 TRBV9
CASSLGHDQPQHF TGTGCCAGCAGCCTCGGACACGATCAGCCCCAGCATTTT TRBJ1-5 few . TRBV7-3
CIGAGGGGPWETQYF TGCATCGGCGCTGGGGGCGGGGGGCCTTGGGAGACCCAGTACTTC TRBJ2-5 . TRBD2 TRBV20-1
CSVDRGDGYTF TGCAGCGTTGACAGAGGGGATGGCTACACCTTC TRBJ1-2 . . TRBV29-1
CASSLQGLGDTQYF TGCGCCAGCAGCCTACAGGGCCTTGGCGATACGCAGTATTTT TRBJ2-3 few . TRBV4-1
CATTPRGPAYNEQFF TGTGCCACCACCCCCCGGGGCCCGGCCTACAATGAGCAGTTCTTC TRBJ2-1 . . TRBV12-3/TRBV12-4
CASSFKHEAFF TGTGCCAGCAGTTTCAAGCATGAAGCTTTCTTT TRBJ1-1 few . TRBV28
CASTGREGDTQYF TGTGCCAGCACCGGACGGGAGGGGGATACGCAGTATTTT TRBJ2-3 . TRBD2 TRBV3-1